A single sample is the source of the 22 T cell receptor beta chains below, sequenced in a study of cytomegalovirus exposure and HLA in healthy donors. Primers included in the PCR were 60 Vbeta and 13 Jbeta primers. Method: immunoSEQ multiplex PCR; TCRdb's copy keeps in-frame clones and lacks some. The sample yields over 150,000 clones, 77% seen once. The sequencing input was PBMCs. Receptors were obtained from a woman in her fifties or sixties in good health and CMV-seropositive.

This clone was seen only once. Here the CDR3 reads CASSHTTRRGNSYNEQFF. The CDR3 DNA follows: TGCGCCAGCAGCCACACCACTAGGAGGGGAAACTCCTACAATGAGCAGTTCTTC. The rearrangement links TRBV4-1 to TRBJ2-1, with a possible D match to TRBD2 (6 bases). CDR1 and CDR2 (germline): MGHRA, YSYEKL. This CDR3 has 18 residues. The germline V and J ends were trimmed by 3 bases and 0 bases, with 18 bases remaining between them.

The chain is built from TRBV5-4 and TRBJ1-1; D call uncertain. Germline V gene data show CDR1 as SGHNT and CDR2 as YYREEE (reference sequence). The CDR3 covers 12 residues. Trimming stripped 0 bases from V and 4 bases from J, with 4 bases between. The CDR3 DNA reads TGTGCCAGCAGCTTGGTCGGCACTGAAGCTTTCTTT. This gives the protein CASSLVGTEAFF.

The genes are TRBV7-8 and TRBJ1-2, with TRBD1 matching over 12 bases. The germline gives CDR1 SGHVS, CDR2 FQNEAQ. The CDR3 covers 17 residues. The junction had 8 bases not matched to a gene; V was cut back by 5 bases and J by 1 base. In nucleotides, the CDR3 is TGTGCCAGCAGCCCAAGGGACAGGGGGCAATTTAACTATGGCTACACCTTC. This sequence encodes CASSPRDRGQFNYGYTF.

This clone was observed a few times. This chain uses TRBV10-3 with TRBJ2-7; the D gene is possibly TRBD2 (5 bases). The CDR3 sequence is 15 residues long. In germline, CDR1 is ENHRY, CDR2 SYGVKD. Trimming took off 3 bases at V and 5 bases at J, with 17 bases between the two ends. The CDR3 sequence is CAISDFRGYSDEQYF. CDR3 sequence (DNA): TGTGCCATCAGTGACTTCCGAGGGTATTCAGACGAGCAGTACTTC.

J is TRBJ1-1 and V is TRBV7-8; 7 positions agree with TRBD1. CDR3 length: 17 residues. V shed 0 bases and J 1 base; nucleotides not matched to a gene: 8. Germline V lookup: CDR1 SGHVS, CDR2 FQNEAQ. In DNA form, the CDR3 reads TGTGCCAGCAGCTTAGCCCACCTTAGACAGGGGAACACTGAAGCTTTCTTT. Residues: CASSLAHLRQGNTEAFF.

This chain uses TRBV5-4 with TRBJ1-2, with 7 nucleotides matching TRBD1. This CDR3 is built from 15 residues. The trim removed 4 bases at V and 8 bases at J, leaving 14 bases unmatched. Germline CDR1 SGHNT, CDR2 YYREEE (reference sequence). The CDR3 reads CASSRPNGQVSGYTF. The CDR3 nucleotides are TGTGCCAGCAGCCGCCCGAATGGACAGGTCTCGGGCTACACCTTC.

This clone has more than one count but fewer than ten. The chain uses TRBV6-6 and TRBJ1-5; 7 bases agree with TRBD1. Germline V lookup: CDR1 MNHNY, CDR2 SVGAGI (reference sequence). The CDR3 extends over 15 amino acids. V was clipped by 5 bases and J by 0 bases; unmatched bases: 4. CDR3 residues: CASSTGTVSNQPQHF. The DNA for the CDR3 is TGTGCCAGCAGTACCGGGACAGTTAGCAATCAGCCCCAGCATTTT.

This clone appeared once. The gene calls are TRBV6-1 and TRBJ2-1, with D possibly being TRBD1 (6 bases). CDR1 is MNHNS and CDR2 is SASEGT in the germline V gene. V was clipped by 6 bases and J by 0 bases, with 12 bases between them. This CDR3 spans 15 amino acids. This chain's CDR3 is CASRTRGSSYNEQFF. CDR3 in DNA: TGTGCCAGCAGAACCAGGGGAAGCTCCTACAATGAGCAGTTCTTC.

The chain carries TRBV11-2 and TRBJ1-3, with D unresolved. With 4 bases removed from V and 2 bases from J, the gap between germline ends came to 9 bases. Germline V gene lookup returns CDR1 SGHAT and CDR2 FQNNGV. The CDR3 totals 14 residues. CDR3 sequence (DNA): TGTGCCAGCAGCTCTATCGGGGCTGGAAACACCATATATTTT. Translating gives CASSSIGAGNTIYF.

The J gene is TRBJ1-3, the V gene TRBV15; 9 bases map to TRBD1. Germline CDR1 LNHNV, CDR2 YYDKDF (reference sequence). CDR3 length: 16 amino acids. The V segment lost 5 bases and the J segment 1 base; nucleotides outside the gene matches: 6. Here the CDR3 DNA reads TGTGCCACCAGCGGAACCGGGACAGGGTCTGGAAACACCATATATTTT. Protein product: CATSGTGTGSGNTIYF.

The V call is TRBV9, the J call TRBJ2-7; 8 bases match TRBD2. J gave up 2 bases and V 2 bases, and 3 bases lay outside the gene matches. This CDR3 has 14 amino acids. From germline, CDR1 is SGDLS and CDR2 YYNGEE. The CDR3 coding sequence is TGTGCCAGCAGCGTGACTAGCGAACCCTACGAGCAGTACTTC. Residues: CASSVTSEPYEQYF.

The chain uses TRBV6-6 and TRBJ2-7; D is unresolved. V lost 0 bases and J 3 bases, leaving 9 bases between the germline ends. The germline CDR1 and CDR2 sequences are MNHNY and SVGAGI (reference sequence). This CDR3 is built from 14 residues. CDR3 loop: CASSYSTANYEQYF. In nucleotides, the CDR3 is TGTGCCAGCAGTTACTCCACAGCTAACTACGAGCAGTACTTC.

The chain links TRBV19 to TRBJ2-5; TRBD2 agrees at 13 bases. The last part of the DNA fits TRBJ2-7 better; the J call may be wrong. Germline loops: CDR1 LNHDA, CDR2 SQIVND (reference sequence). The CDR3 runs to 15 residues. The CDR3 here is CASSIRLAGGNEQYF. The CDR3 DNA follows: TGTGCCAGTAGTATCCGACTAGCGGGGGGAAACGAGCAGTACTTC.

The chain joins TRBV6-1 to TRBJ1-5, with TRBD1 matching 7 bases. From germline, CDR1 is MNHNS and CDR2 SASEGT. The CDR3 spans 14 residues. The trim removed 1 base at V and 9 bases at J, leaving 6 bases unmatched. This CDR3 is CASSEGQGDWPQHF. The CDR3 DNA is TGTGCCAGCAGTGAAGGCCAGGGGGATTGGCCCCAGCATTTT.

The chain is built from TRBV7-2 and TRBJ2-5; D is possibly TRBD1 (6 bases). V was trimmed by 5 bases and J by 4 bases, leaving 17 bases between them. This CDR3 spans 15 amino acids. The V gene's germline CDR1 is SGHTA and CDR2 FQGNSA. CDR3 sequence: CASSPIQGTGETQYF. DNA for the CDR3: TGTGCCAGCAGCCCCATACAGGGCACGGGAGAGACCCAGTACTTC.

The chain joins TRBV30 to TRBJ1-3; maybe TRBD1 (6 bases). V was pared by 2 bases and J by 0 bases, with 14 bases between. Germline V lookup: CDR1 GTSNPN, CDR2 SVGIG (reference sequence). The CDR3 contains 16 residues. CDR3 residues: CAWSTRTASSGNTIYF. DNA of the CDR3: TGTGCCTGGAGTACCCGGACAGCGAGCTCTGGAAACACCATATATTTT.

The chain recombines TRBV10-2 with TRBJ2-7; TRBD1 agrees at 8 bases. CDR1 and CDR2 from the germline V gene are WSHSY and SAAADI. V trimming: 6 bases; J trimming: 2 bases; junction bases outside the gene matches: 3. The CDR3 covers 13 residues. In nucleotides, the CDR3 is TGCGCCAGCAGCCCGGACAGGGCCTACGAGCAGTACTTC. Amino acid sequence: CASSPDRAYEQYF.

The chain recombines TRBV10-3 with TRBJ2-1; 8 bases align to TRBD2. Germline loops: CDR1 ENHRY, CDR2 SYGVKD. V gave up 6 bases and J gave up 3 bases; unmatched junction bases: 7. The CDR3 consists of 15 residues. The CDR3 loop is CAISFVAGNYNEQFF. CDR3 nucleotide sequence: TGTGCCATCAGCTTCGTAGCGGGGAACTACAATGAGCAGTTCTTC.

The rearrangement uses TRBV13 and TRBJ2-5; perhaps TRBD2 as D (6 bases). The CDR3 is 17 residues long. Germline lookup yields CDR1 PRHDT and CDR2 FYEKMQ (reference sequence). The V gene lost 3 bases and the J gene lost 5 bases, with 22 bases spanning the gap. The CDR3 region has the DNA TGTGCCAGCAGCTTCTTTCTGACGGAACCAGGAGGGGAGACCCAGTACTTC. Protein sequence: CASSFFLTEPGGETQYF.

CDR3 DNA: TGCGCCAGCAGCGGGGGGACTAGCGGGATTGAGACCCAGTACTTC. Its protein product is CASSGGTSGIETQYF. V and J are TRBV5-1 and TRBJ2-5; the match to TRBD2 covers 13 bases. In germline, CDR1 is SGHRS, CDR2 YFSETQ. With 4 bases clipped from V and 5 bases from J, the junction kept 5 bases outside the gene matches. This CDR3 has 15 residues.

This chain links TRBV7-2 with TRBJ2-1; D is possibly TRBD2 (5 bases). CDR3 length equals 14 residues. The V and J ends lost 5 bases and 0 bases respectively, with 8 bases between them. CDR1 is SGHTA, CDR2 FQGNSA, per germline. The CDR3 region has the DNA TGTGCCAGCAGCCGGGGTTACTCCTACAATGAGCAGTTCTTC. This gives the protein CASSRGYSYNEQFF.

The chain recombines TRBV20-1 with TRBJ2-1; 8 nucleotides agree with TRBD1. Germline lookup yields CDR1 DFQATT and CDR2 SNEGSKA (reference sequence). This CDR3 region has 11 residues. V trimming: 6 bases; J trimming: 10 bases; junction bases outside the gene matches: 5. CDR3 sequence: CSARGLGEQFF. DNA of the CDR3: TGCAGTGCCAGGGGGCTTGGCGAGCAGTTCTTC.